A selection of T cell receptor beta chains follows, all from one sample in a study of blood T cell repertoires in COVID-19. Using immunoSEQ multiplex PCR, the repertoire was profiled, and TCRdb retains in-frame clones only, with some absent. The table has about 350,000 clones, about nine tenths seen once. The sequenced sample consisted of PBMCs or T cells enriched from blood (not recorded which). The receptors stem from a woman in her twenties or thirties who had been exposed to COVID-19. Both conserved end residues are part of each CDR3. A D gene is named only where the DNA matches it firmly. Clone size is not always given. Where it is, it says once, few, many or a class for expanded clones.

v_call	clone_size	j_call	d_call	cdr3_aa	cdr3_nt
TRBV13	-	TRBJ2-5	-	CASSLGYGPETQYF	TGTGCCAGCAGCTTAGGGTATGGGCCCGAGACCCAGTACTTC
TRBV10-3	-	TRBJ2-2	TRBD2	CAPRQGSGRGRTGELFF	TGTGCCCCCCGGCAAGGTAGCGGGAGGGGAAGGACCGGGGAGCTGTTTTTT
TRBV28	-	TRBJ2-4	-	CASTNPGVPKNIQYF	TGTGCCAGCACGAACCCAGGGGTCCCCAAAAACATTCAGTACTTC
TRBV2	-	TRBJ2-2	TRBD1	CASSLQGAGNTGELFF	TGTGCCAGCAGTTTACAGGGGGCTGGGAACACCGGGGAGCTGTTTTTT
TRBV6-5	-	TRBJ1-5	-	CASSYSWQSNQPQHF	TGTGCCAGCAGTTACTCTTGGCAGAGCAATCAGCCCCAGCATTTT
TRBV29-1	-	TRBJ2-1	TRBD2	CSVVGLAEYNEQFF	TGCAGCGTGGTGGGACTAGCGGAATACAATGAGCAGTTCTTC
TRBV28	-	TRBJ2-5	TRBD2	CASSLLTSGRYLQETQYF	TGTGCCAGCAGTTTATTGACTAGCGGGAGGTACCTTCAAGAGACCCAGTACTTC
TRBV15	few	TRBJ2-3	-	CATRVGEITDTQYF	TGTGCCACCCGGGTGGGAGAGATCACAGATACGCAGTATTTT
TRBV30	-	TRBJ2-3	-	CAWSMFAGKGIRYTETDTQYF	TGTGCCTGGAGTATGTTCGCGGGTAAAGGGATTAGGTACACTGAGACAGATACGCAGTATTTT
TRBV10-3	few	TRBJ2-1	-	CAISRQSSKHNEQFF	TGTGCCATCAGTAGACAGAGCTCAAAACACAATGAGCAGTTCTTC
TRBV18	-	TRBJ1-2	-	CASSPRQDFGYTF	TGTGCCAGCTCACCTCGACAGGATTTTGGCTACACCTTC